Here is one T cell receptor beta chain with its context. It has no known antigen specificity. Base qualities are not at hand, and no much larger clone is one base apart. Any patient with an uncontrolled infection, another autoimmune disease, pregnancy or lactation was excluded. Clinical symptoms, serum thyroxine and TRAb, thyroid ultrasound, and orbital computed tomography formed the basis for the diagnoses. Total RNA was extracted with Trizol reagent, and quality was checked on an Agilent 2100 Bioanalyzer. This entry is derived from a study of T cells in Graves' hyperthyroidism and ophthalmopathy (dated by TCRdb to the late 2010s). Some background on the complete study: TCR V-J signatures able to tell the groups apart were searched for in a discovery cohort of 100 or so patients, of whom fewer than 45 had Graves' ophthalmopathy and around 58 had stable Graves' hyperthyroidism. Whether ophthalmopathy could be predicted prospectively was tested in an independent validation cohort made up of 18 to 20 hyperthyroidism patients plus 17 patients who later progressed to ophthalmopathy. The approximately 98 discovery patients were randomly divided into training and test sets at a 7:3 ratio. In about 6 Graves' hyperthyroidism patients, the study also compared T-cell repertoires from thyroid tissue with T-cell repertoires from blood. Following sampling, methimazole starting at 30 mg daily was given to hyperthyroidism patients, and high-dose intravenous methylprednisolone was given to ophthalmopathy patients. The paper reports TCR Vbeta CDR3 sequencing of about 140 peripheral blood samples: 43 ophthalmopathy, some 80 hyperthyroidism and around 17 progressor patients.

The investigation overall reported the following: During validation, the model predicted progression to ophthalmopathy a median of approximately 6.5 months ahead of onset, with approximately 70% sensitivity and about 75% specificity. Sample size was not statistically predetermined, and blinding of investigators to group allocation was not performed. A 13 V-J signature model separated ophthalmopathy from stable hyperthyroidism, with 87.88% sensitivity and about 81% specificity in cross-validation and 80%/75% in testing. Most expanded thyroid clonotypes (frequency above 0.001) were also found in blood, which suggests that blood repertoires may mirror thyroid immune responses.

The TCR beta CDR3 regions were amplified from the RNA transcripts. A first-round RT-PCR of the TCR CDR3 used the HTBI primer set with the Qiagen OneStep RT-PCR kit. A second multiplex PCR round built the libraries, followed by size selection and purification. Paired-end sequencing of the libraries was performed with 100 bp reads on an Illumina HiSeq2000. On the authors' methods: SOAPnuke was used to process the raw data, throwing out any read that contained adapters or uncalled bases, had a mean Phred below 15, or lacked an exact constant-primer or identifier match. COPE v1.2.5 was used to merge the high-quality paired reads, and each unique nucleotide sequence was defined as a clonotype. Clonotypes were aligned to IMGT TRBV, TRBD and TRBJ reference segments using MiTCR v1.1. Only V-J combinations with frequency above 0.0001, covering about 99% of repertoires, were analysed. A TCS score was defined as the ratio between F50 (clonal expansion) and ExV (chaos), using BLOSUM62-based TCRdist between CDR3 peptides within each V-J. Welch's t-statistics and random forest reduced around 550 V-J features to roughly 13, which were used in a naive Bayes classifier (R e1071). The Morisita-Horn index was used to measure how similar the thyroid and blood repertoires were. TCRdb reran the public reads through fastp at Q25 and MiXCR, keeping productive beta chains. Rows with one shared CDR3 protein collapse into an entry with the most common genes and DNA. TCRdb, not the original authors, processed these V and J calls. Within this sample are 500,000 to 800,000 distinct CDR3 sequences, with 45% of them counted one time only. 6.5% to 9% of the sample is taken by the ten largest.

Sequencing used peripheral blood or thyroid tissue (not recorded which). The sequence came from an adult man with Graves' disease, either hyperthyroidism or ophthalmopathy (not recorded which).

The CDR3 has the sequence CASSPRDLLYF. Here is the DNA: TGTGCCAGCAGCCCAAGGGACTTGCTGTACTTC. The rearrangement combines TRBV7-8 with TRBJ2-7; a tentative D call is TRBD2 (6 bases match). The CDR3 has 11 amino acids, counting the end cysteine and phenylalanine. CDR3 DNA is the only sequence kept; it has 33 bases, read in frame from the first base. V is reduced by 5 bases and J by 12 bases, leaving a spacing of 14 bases between them. The germline V gene encodes CDR1 SGHVS and CDR2 FQNEAQ.